The rows below give T cell receptor beta chains drawn from one sample of a study of CD4 T cells in relation to SARS-CoV-2 and coronaviruses. The method was immunoSEQ multiplex PCR; TCRdb's version includes in-frame clones alone and lacks a portion of them. The sample has roughly 15,000 clones, 82% seen once. For these TCRs, the target antigens are not known. The sequencing sample was made of CD4+ T cells from PBMCs, cultured in vitro. The source is a human donor in good health. CDR3s include the opening cysteine and the closing phenylalanine or tryptophan. Fields, in order: D gene, V gene, J gene, clone size, CDR3 DNA, CDR3 protein. D genes are given only for firm matches. Size is omitted from some rows. Given values are once, few, many or a class for expanded clones.

>.|TRBV6-1|TRBJ1-2|.
TGTGCCAGCAGTGAAGTAGGGGGAGAAAATGGCTACACCTTC
CASSEVGGENGYTF
>.|TRBV2|TRBJ2-1|.
TGTGCCAGCAGTGAACGGCGGGTCCTCTACAATGAGCAGTTCTTC
CASSERRVLYNEQFF
>.|TRBV11-2|TRBJ1-5|.
TGTGCCAGCAGCTTAGGGCAGAATCAGCCCCAGCATTTT
CASSLGQNQPQHF
>.|TRBV11-2|TRBJ1-2|.
TGTGCCAGCAGCTTTTTACAGGGAAACTATGGCTACACCTTC
CASSFLQGNYGYTF
>.|TRBV9|TRBJ2-6|.
TGTGCCAGCAGCGACGGGACCGTACTCTCTGGGGCCAACGTCCTGACTTTC
CASSDGTVLSGANVLTF
>TRBD1|TRBV6-5|TRBJ2-1|.
TGTGCCACCCAGCGTCAGGGGGCGGACAATGAGCAGTTCTTC
CATQRQGADNEQFF
>TRBD1|TRBV19|TRBJ1-2|.
TGTGCCAGTAGTATAACAGGGGGCGCGGATGGCTACACCTTC
CASSITGGADGYTF
>TRBD1|TRBV2|TRBJ1-5|.
TGTGCCAGCAGTGGTGACAGGGGTGATCAGCCCCAGCATTTT
CASSGDRGDQPQHF
>.|TRBV6-5|TRBJ2-2|few
TGTGCCAGCAGTCGAGGGACGGGGAACACCGGGGAGCTGTTTTTT
CASSRGTGNTGELFF
>.|TRBV28|TRBJ2-4|.
TGTGCCAGCAGTTTAACTCAGGGGTTTCAGTACTTC
CASSLTQGFQYF
>.|TRBV7-9|TRBJ2-1|.
TGTGCCAGCAGCTCCGGGGGAGCCGCCTACAATGAGCAGTTCTTC
CASSSGGAAYNEQFF
>TRBD1|TRBV7-9|TRBJ1-1|.
TGTGCCAGCAGCTTACTAACAGGGGGCACTGAAGCTTTCTTT
CASSLLTGGTEAFF
>TRBD2|TRBV29-1|TRBJ2-7|.
TGCAGCGTTCGATCTAGCGGGAGCTACGAGCAGTACTTC
CSVRSSGSYEQYF
>.|TRBV20-1|TRBJ2-7|.
TGCAGTGCATTGGACTACGAGCAGTACTTC
CSALDYEQYF
>.|TRBV2|TRBJ1-1|.
TGTGCCAGCAACTGGGGGGGGGAGGACACTGAAGCTTTCTTT
CASNWGGEDTEAFF
>.|TRBV10-3|TRBJ1-1|.
TGTGCCATCAGCGACCTACAGGGAGCGGACACTGAAGCTTTCTTT
CAISDLQGADTEAFF
>.|TRBV7-9|TRBJ2-1|few
TGTGCCAGCAGCCCTCGAGAGGGGTACGAGCAGTTCTTC
CASSPREGYEQFF
>TRBD2|TRBV5-6|TRBJ2-7|.
TGTGCCAGCAGCACTGGACTAGCTTTGTACGAGCAGTACTTC
CASSTGLALYEQYF
>TRBD2|TRBV10-3|TRBJ2-5|.
TGTGCCATCAGTGATCGAGCCGGGGGGGTCGATCACGAGACCCAGTACTTC
CAISDRAGGVDHETQYF
>.|TRBV3-1/TRBV3-2|TRBJ1-1|few
TGTGCCAGCAGCTTACGGGGGGGTGAAGCTTTCTTT
CASSLRGGEAFF
>.|TRBV19|TRBJ2-7|.
TGTGCCAGTAGAGATGGTCTGTCCCCGATCCACGAGCAGTACTTC
CASRDGLSPIHEQYF
>TRBD1|TRBV29-1|TRBJ1-1|.
TGCAGCGCCATACGGACAGGGGAGAACACTGAAGCTTTCTTT
CSAIRTGENTEAFF
>.|TRBV6-6|TRBJ2-7|few
TGTGCCAGCAGCGCCGTGAGGGGGGCGTCCTACGAGCAGTACTTC
CASSAVRGASYEQYF
>.|TRBV29-1|TRBJ1-5|.
TGCAGCGTTGAACCCGGAGGCAATCAGCCCCAGCATTTT
CSVEPGGNQPQHF
>TRBD1|TRBV30|TRBJ1-1|.
TGTGCCTGGGAGGGAAGAAGGGACAGGTTGACTGAAGCTTTCTTT
CAWEGRRDRLTEAFF
>TRBD1|TRBV5-1|TRBJ1-5|.
TGCGCCAGCAGCTTGCAGGGGGGTCAGCCCCAGCATTTT
CASSLQGGQPQHF
>.|TRBV11-2|TRBJ2-5|.
TGTGCCAGCAGCTTCATACAGGGACAAGAGACCCAGTACTTC
CASSFIQGQETQYF
>.|TRBV5-5|TRBJ1-2|.
TGTGCCAGCAGCTCTGAGGAGTGGACAGACCCTAAGGGCTACACCTTC
CASSSEEWTDPKGYTF
>.|TRBV30|TRBJ2-3|.
TGTGCCTGGAGTGCCGAAGAACAGGGAAATACGCAGTATTTT
CAWSAEEQGNTQYF
>.|TRBV6-2/TRBV6-3|TRBJ2-2|.
TGTGCCAGCAGTTACTCGATGATCCGGGTGGATGGCGGGGAGCTGTTTTTT
CASSYSMIRVDGGELFF
>.|TRBV30|TRBJ1-3|.
TGTGCCTGGAGTGCCAGGATGGGAAACACCATATATTTT
CAWSARMGNTIYF
>TRBD1|TRBV7-9|TRBJ1-6|few
TGTGCCAGCAGGGGTACCGGGACAGATAATTCACCCCTCCACTTT
CASRGTGTDNSPLHF
>.|TRBV5-6|TRBJ1-2|.
TGTGCCAGCAGCCCATGGCAGGGAGCCTATGGCTACACCTTC
CASSPWQGAYGYTF
>.|TRBV6-5|TRBJ2-7|.
TGTGCCAGCAGCCGCCCCGGGACTTTATCCTACGAGCAGTACTTC
CASSRPGTLSYEQYF
>.|TRBV21-1|TRBJ1-5|few
TGTGCCAGCAGCAAAGAGAAAGGCAATCAGCCCCAGCATTTT
CASSKEKGNQPQHF
>TRBD1|TRBV19|TRBJ1-2|.
TGTGCCAGTAGTGCACAGGGGGGGATTGGCTATGGCTACACCTTC
CASSAQGGIGYGYTF
>.|TRBV27|TRBJ1-5|.
TGTGCCAGCAGCACTCAGACAGGTGGAAATCAGCCCCAGCATTTT
CASSTQTGGNQPQHF
>.|TRBV3-1/TRBV3-2|TRBJ2-2|.
TGTGCCGTCATGCCCGAAACCGGGGAGCTGTTTTTT
CAVMPETGELFF
>.|TRBV4-2|TRBJ1-2|.
TGTGCCAGCAGCCAAGACCGAGGTTCCAACTATGGCTACACCTTC
CASSQDRGSNYGYTF
>.|TRBV3-1/TRBV3-2|TRBJ2-7|once
TGTGCCAGCAGCCAAGTGGGGCAGGGGGGAAACGAGCAGTACTTC
CASSQVGQGGNEQYF
>.|TRBV6-2/TRBV6-3|TRBJ2-1|.
TGTGCCAGCAGCCGCCAGGGAAATGAGCAGTTCTTC
CASSRQGNEQFF
>.|TRBV5-1|TRBJ2-3|.
TGCGCCAGCAGCATGCGACAGGACCGCACAGATACGCAGTATTTT
CASSMRQDRTDTQYF
>.|TRBV6-5|TRBJ1-1|few
TGTGCCAGCATTAGCGGCATGAACACTGAAGCTTTCTTT
CASISGMNTEAFF
>TRBD2|TRBV4-2|TRBJ2-1|.
TGTGCCAGCAGCCAAGATATAACTAGCGGGAGGCGCTACAATGAGCAGTTCTTC
CASSQDITSGRRYNEQFF
>.|TRBV19|TRBJ1-3|.
TGTGCCAGTAGTGGACAGATAACTGGAAACACCATATATTTT
CASSGQITGNTIYF